Presented here are 25 T cell receptor beta chains from one specimen sequenced in a study of cytomegalovirus exposure and HLA in healthy donors. 60 Vbeta and 13 Jbeta primers were used in PCR. Here immunoSEQ multiplex PCR was the method, and the copy in TCRdb shows in-frame clones only, minus some. Found here are 100,000 to 150,000 clones, over 70% of them singletons; the top ten hold roughly 4%. Sequences were obtained from PBMCs. All receptors derive from a man between 18 and 29 years old in good health and CMV-seropositive.

V and J are TRBV19 and TRBJ1-1, with 7 positions matching TRBD1. From germline, CDR1 is LNHDA and CDR2 SQIVND (reference sequence). This CDR3 has 15 amino acids. V lost 6 bases to trimming and J lost 0 bases; unmatched junction nucleotides: 7. CDR3 in DNA: TGTGCCAGTAGGGCAAACAGGGGATTGAACACTGAAGCTTTCTTT. This translates into CASRANRGLNTEAFF.

The V and J genes are TRBV5-1 and TRBJ2-2; D is unclear. The germline V and J ends were trimmed by 0 bases and 5 bases, with 23 bases remaining between them. CDR1 SGHRS and CDR2 YFSETQ come from the germline V gene. The CDR3 has 19 amino acids. As DNA, the CDR3 is TGCGCCAGCAGCTTGGCCGTATGGGCTATGGGCCTTCTAACCGGGGAGCTGTTTTTT. This encodes CASSLAVWAMGLLTGELFF.

This chain links TRBV5-6 with TRBJ2-5; possible D gene TRBD1, 6 bases. Germline CDR1 SGHDT, CDR2 YYEEEE. The CDR3 is 15 residues long. Trimming took 0 bases from V and 1 from J, leaving 10 bases between them. The CDR3 DNA is TGTGCCAGCAGCTTGGGTGGGACAAGCCAAGAGACCCAGTACTTC. This gives the protein CASSLGGTSQETQYF.

The rearrangement uses TRBV5-4 and TRBJ2-3; D call uncertain. CDR1 and CDR2 (germline): SGHNT, YYREEE (reference sequence). V lost 0 bases and J lost 1, with 9 bases in between. This CDR3 is 15 amino acids long. CDR3 loop: CASSLGDWGTDTQYF. Here the CDR3 DNA reads TGTGCCAGCAGCTTGGGAGACTGGGGCACAGATACGCAGTATTTT.

The V call is TRBV10-3, the J call TRBJ1-2, with TRBD1 matching over 8 bases. Germline trimming cut 0 bases from V and 1 base from J; bases unmatched to any gene: 4. Germline lookup yields CDR1 ENHRY and CDR2 SYGVKD. This CDR3 spans 16 amino acids. CDR3: CAISESFGQGNYGYTF. CDR3 coding DNA: TGTGCCATCAGTGAGTCGTTCGGACAGGGTAACTATGGCTACACCTTC.

The chain carries TRBV7-9 and TRBJ2-7; D is possibly TRBD1 (5 bases). This CDR3 has 16 residues. Trimming pared 6 bases from V and 0 bases from J, leaving 18 bases between. Germline V gene data show CDR1 as SEHNR and CDR2 as FQNEAQ (reference sequence). CDR3 protein: CASRCRVPSPSYEQYF. The CDR3 DNA follows: TGTGCCAGCAGGTGCAGGGTCCCTTCGCCCTCCTACGAGCAGTACTTC.

The V and J genes are TRBV7-8 and TRBJ2-3; TRBD1 aligns across 7 bases. The CDR3 length is 16 residues. J was trimmed by 2 bases and V by 1 base; bases with no gene match: 6. Germline CDR1 is SGHVS and CDR2 is FQNEAQ. The DNA of the CDR3 is TGTGCCAGCAGCTTAGACTTCGAGGGGGCCACAGATACGCAGTATTTT. This sequence encodes CASSLDFEGATDTQYF. Drawing the rest from reference TRBV7-8 and TRBJ2-3, the complete variable domain is GAGVSQSPRYKVAKRGQDVALRCDPISGHVSLFWYQQALGQGPEFLTYFQNEAQLDKSGLPSDRFFAERPEGSVSTLKIQRTQQEDSAVYLCASSLDFEGATDTQYFGPGTRLTVL.

The chain recombines TRBV19 with TRBJ1-5; 7 bases align to TRBD1. The germline CDR1 and CDR2 sequences are LNHDA and SQIVND (reference sequence). The CDR3 contains 15 residues. The V gene end was trimmed by 6 bases and the J gene end by 0 bases; junction bases not matched to a gene: 5. The CDR3 protein is CASRPRQGSNQPQHF. The CDR3 bases are TGTGCCAGTAGACCCCGACAGGGTAGCAATCAGCCCCAGCATTTT. The entire variable domain, with the rest obtained from reference TRBV19 and TRBJ1-5, is as follows: DGGITQSPKYLFRKEGQNVTLSCEQNLNHDAMYWYRQDPGQGLRLIYYSQIVNDFQKGDIAEGYSVSREKKESFPLTVTSAQKNPTAFYLCASRPRQGSNQPQHFGDGTRLSIL.

On this clone itself: This same CDR3 is encoded by further DNA sequences in the sample. The chain employs TRBV19 and TRBJ2-5, with TRBD2 identical over 13 bases. Losses at the gene ends were 9 bases for V and 4 bases for J; bases not matched to a gene: 8. The V gene's germline CDR1 is LNHDA and CDR2 SQIVND (reference sequence). This CDR3 contains 15 residues. The CDR3 loop is CASRTSGSSGETQYF. In DNA form, the CDR3 reads TGTGCCAGCAGGACTAGCGGGAGTTCGGGAGAGACCCAGTACTTC.

As regards this clone: Mismatch with germline at one junction end may stem from a read error. The genes are TRBV2 and TRBJ1-2; 8 nucleotides agree with TRBD1. There are 15 residues in the CDR3. Germline loops: CDR1 SNHLY, CDR2 FYNNEI. This CDR3 is CAGSDRAGGIYGYTF. The DNA of the CDR3 is TGTGCCGGCAGTGATAGGGCAGGGGGCATCTATGGCTACACCTTC.

The rearrangement uses TRBV12-5 and TRBJ1-5; D not resolved. Trimming stripped 7 bases from V and 9 bases from J, with 10 bases between. In germline, CDR1 is LGHNT, CDR2 FRNRAP. This CDR3 has 11 amino acids. Here the CDR3 reads CASAFGRPQHF. Here the CDR3 DNA reads TGTGCTAGTGCCTTTGGGAGGCCCCAGCATTTT.

V usage is TRBV7-8 and J usage is TRBJ2-7, with no clear D. V was trimmed by 2 bases and J by 0 bases, leaving 17 bases between them. The CDR3 runs 17 residues. Looked up from germline, CDR1 is SGHVS and CDR2 is FQNEAQ. The CDR3 spells CASSLTASSVHSYEQYF. Written as DNA, the CDR3 is TGTGCCAGCAGCTTAACCGCTTCATCAGTCCACTCCTACGAGCAGTACTTC.

The chain is built from TRBV5-1 and TRBJ1-2; 7 nucleotides agree with TRBD1. The V and J ends lost 0 bases and 3 bases, in that order; junction bases with no gene match: 2. Germline V gene data show CDR1 as SGHRS and CDR2 as YFSETQ. This CDR3 spans 14 amino acids. The CDR3 bases are TGCGCCAGCAGCTTGGACAGGGGACACTATGGCTACACCTTC. Its protein product is CASSLDRGHYGYTF.

V gene TRBV18 combines with J gene TRBJ2-3; 9 bases line up with TRBD1. After removal of 3 bases from V and 5 bases from J, the junction contained 9 bases not matched to a gene. This CDR3 is built from 16 residues. CDR1 KGHSH and CDR2 LQKENI come from the germline V gene. The CDR3: CASSPRDREILDTQYF. The CDR3 DNA reads as TGTGCCAGCTCACCCCGGGACAGGGAAATCCTAGATACGCAGTATTTT. The entire variable domain, with the rest obtained from reference TRBV18 and TRBJ2-3, is as follows: NAGVMQNPRHLVRRRGQEARLRCSPMKGHSHVYWYRQLPEEGLKFMVYLQKENIIDESGMPKERFSAEFPKEGPSILRIQQVVRGDSAAYFCASSPRDREILDTQYFGPGTRLTVL.

The V call is TRBV5-4, the J call TRBJ2-1; maybe TRBD1 (6 bases). V dropped 4 bases and J dropped 10 bases, with 18 bases sitting between them. This CDR3 spans 14 amino acids. Germline V lookup: CDR1 SGHNT, CDR2 YYREEE (reference sequence). The CDR3 DNA sequence: TGTGCCAGCAGCCTAGGGGGTGTTTTTTGGGAGCAGTTCTTC. Translation gives CASSLGGVFWEQFF.

The chain uses TRBV19 and TRBJ1-2; D remains ambiguous. Trimming took off 5 bases at V and 3 bases at J, with 19 bases between the two ends. The CDR3 is made up of 16 amino acids. Germline values: CDR1 LNHDA, CDR2 SQIVND (reference sequence). Here the CDR3 DNA reads TGTGCCAGTAGTCGGGCCTCGGGGAGCATTTACTATGGCTACACCTTC. Encoded protein: CASSRASGSIYYGYTF.

V and J are TRBV25-1 and TRBJ2-5; D is unresolved. The J call may be incorrect, as the DNA end agrees better with TRBJ2-7. Germline V gene data show CDR1 as MGHDK and CDR2 as SYGVNS. This CDR3 is 13 amino acids long. The CDR3 loop is CASSVGPDYEQYF. DNA for the CDR3: TGTGCCAGCAGTGTAGGGCCAGACTACGAGCAGTACTTC.

In nucleotides, the CDR3 is TGTGCCAGCAGCTTCCCCGGGAGAGGGGCAGGGCGGTACACTGAAGCTTTCTTT. Translation gives CASSFPGRGAGRYTEAFF. The chain recombines TRBV7-9 with TRBJ1-1; the D gene is possibly TRBD1 (5 bases). Germline lookup yields CDR1 SEHNR and CDR2 FQNEAQ (reference sequence). V lost 3 bases and J 3 bases, leaving 23 bases between the germline ends. The CDR3 is 18 residues long. The full variable domain, completed using reference TRBV7-9 and TRBJ1-1, is DTGVSQNPRHKITKRGQNVTFRCDPISEHNRLYWYRQTLGQGPEFLTYFQNEAQLEKSRLLSDRFSAERPKGSFSTLEIQRTEQGDSAMYLCASSFPGRGAGRYTEAFFGQGTRLTVV.

Only a few counts were recorded for this clone. The chain employs TRBV29-1 and TRBJ2-3; 13 bases agree with TRBD2. Germline CDR1 reads SQVTM; CDR2 reads ANQGSEA. Trimming cost V 7 bases and J 3 bases; bases outside gene matches: 16. The CDR3 length is 18 residues. CDR3 protein: CSAIGTSGTGRRTDTQYF. CDR3 nucleotides: TGCAGCGCCATCGGGACTAGCGGGACCGGCCGACGGACAGATACGCAGTATTTT.

Here the CDR3 DNA reads TGCGCCAGCAGTAACCTCCAGGGGAAGCTAGCCAAAAACATTCAGTACTTC. Its translation is CASSNLQGKLAKNIQYF. V is TRBV4-1 and J is TRBJ2-4, with D perhaps matching TRBD1 (6 bases). The CDR3 runs to 17 residues. Germline V gene sequence: CDR1 MGHRA, CDR2 YSYEKL. V lost 6 bases to trimming and J lost 0 bases, with 18 bases between them.

The chain joins TRBV19 to TRBJ2-1; tentatively, D is TRBD2 (6 bases). Germline CDR1 and CDR2: LNHDA and SQIVND (reference sequence). This CDR3 region has 13 residues. Trimming pared 5 bases from V and 6 bases from J, leaving 11 bases between. CDR3 sequence (DNA): TGTGCCAGTAGTTTGGGACTTCCCAATGAGCAGTTCTTC. Amino acid sequence: CASSLGLPNEQFF.

This clone was counted only a few times. The gene calls are TRBV4-1 and TRBJ2-1; 10 bases are a match to TRBD2. The CDR3 spans 17 residues. V lost 0 bases and J lost 3; bases outside the gene matches: 5. Germline V lookup: CDR1 MGHRA, CDR2 YSYEKL. In DNA, the CDR3 is TGCGCCAGCAGCCAAGAGGCTAGCGGGAGAGTCTACAATGAGCAGTTCTTC. The encoded protein is CASSQEASGRVYNEQFF.

This sequence joins TRBV12-5 and TRBJ2-5; 11 bases align to TRBD2. The ends lost 5 bases at V and 5 bases at J; junction bases unmatched: 7. Germline assignment: CDR1 LGHNT and CDR2 FRNRAP. The CDR3 has 15 amino acids. CDR3 amino acids: CASGPQTSGKETQYF. The CDR3 DNA reads TGTGCTAGTGGTCCCCAGACTAGCGGGAAGGAGACCCAGTACTTC. The entire variable domain, with the rest obtained from reference TRBV12-5 and TRBJ2-5, is as follows: DARVTQTPRHKVTEMGQEVTMRCQPILGHNTVFWYRQTMMQGLELLAYFRNRAPLDDSGMPKDRFSAEMPDATLATLKIQPSEPRDSAVYFCASGPQTSGKETQYFGPGTRLLVL.

The genes are TRBV7-4 and TRBJ1-4; D not certain. Germline V gene lookup returns CDR1 SGHVT and CDR2 SQSDAQ. V was shortened by 4 bases and J by 4 bases, with 13 bases between the two germline ends. This CDR3 region has 15 residues. Written as DNA, the CDR3 is TGTGCCAGCAGCTCCTGCGGCGCCGGTAATGAAAAACTGTTTTTT. Its translation is CASSSCGAGNEKLFF.

This chain connects TRBV5-1 to TRBJ2-1, with 10 bases identical to TRBD2. The CDR3 extends over 15 amino acids. V trimming: 1 base; J trimming: 7 bases; junction bases outside the gene matches: 5. Germline values: CDR1 SGHRS, CDR2 YFSETQ. The CDR3 loop is CASSLLASGGNEQFF. The DNA of the CDR3 is TGCGCCAGCAGCTTGTTGGCTAGCGGGGGAAATGAGCAGTTCTTC.